What follows is one T cell receptor beta chain and its context. Its target is unknown. This entry is derived from a study of T cell responses to AZD1222 COVID-19 vaccine. Whole-study findings and limits: Seropositive status at baseline applied to only five to seven AZD1222 recipients.

The method was immunoSEQ multiplex PCR; TCRdb's version includes in-frame clones alone and lacks a portion of them. The table lists roughly 120,000 clones, about nine tenths of them singletons. CDR3 length: 16 residues. Germline CDR1 is SGHVS and CDR2 is FNYEAQ. The V gene end was trimmed by 2 bases and the J gene end by 7 bases; junction bases not matched to a gene: 9. The starting material was peripheral blood, obtained on day 0 of AZD1222 vaccination. The TCR comes from an adult in good health. J is TRBJ2-2 and V is TRBV7-6, with 8 bases fitting TRBD1. CDR3 sequence: CASSLTQGASDGELFF. The CDR3 nucleotides read TGTGCCAGCAGCTTAACCCAGGGGGCTAGTGACGGGGAGCTGTTTTTT.